This TCR beta chain was documented in a study of cytomegalovirus exposure and HLA in healthy donors. Researchers ran the PCR with 60 Vbeta and 13 Jbeta primers. The method was immunoSEQ multiplex PCR; TCRdb's version includes in-frame clones alone and lacks a portion of them. The sample has under 300,000 clones; more than 80% are singletons. In regard to this clone: The antigen remains unidentified.

Study-level points and caveats: Using a false discovery rate of 0.05, a later analysis showed that 15,000 to 20,000 TCR beta sequences were associated with HLA alleles. An Asian-associated ancestry cluster reportedly showed fewer N-insertions than the roughly 700-donor mean in a later analysis.

Input material: PBMCs. The clonotype was recovered from a man in his forties or fifties in good health and CMV-seropositive.

CDR3 nucleotides: TGTGCCAGCACGCGGGGGCGAGGCACTGAAGCTTTCTTT. Protein sequence: CASTRGRGTEAFF. The V call is TRBV6-5, the J call TRBJ1-1; maybe TRBD1 (6 bases). The CDR3 extends over 13 amino acids. Trimming cost V 7 bases and J 4 bases, with 13 bases left between them. Germline CDR1 MNHEY, CDR2 SVGAGI.